This TCR beta chain was captured by sequencing in a study of blood T cell repertoires in COVID-19. Background on the study: The United States, Italy and Spain were the sources of the acute and convalescent COVID-19 samples. PBMCs, B-cell-depleted T cells, or T cells provided the cDNA or gDNA that made up the material.

In the study's own analysis: Nucleated cell counts were estimated from reference gene primer amplification. Profiled with immunoSEQ multiplex PCR; TCRdb holds only in-frame clones, not every one. V and J calls and clone size are copied from that table; D and trimming were computed from the DNA. The table records roughly 130,000 clones, approximately 87% of them present only once. J was trimmed by 6 bases and V by 6 bases; bases with no gene match: 3. This CDR3 has 13 residues. CDR1 and CDR2 from the germline V gene are MNHEY and SVGAGI. The clonotype comes from a woman in her fifties or sixties with acute or convalescent COVID-19. Sequencing used peripheral blood. V is TRBV6-5 and J is TRBJ1-2; 11 bases align to TRBD1. The CDR3 is CASSRGQGDGYTF. As DNA, the CDR3 is TGTGCCAGCAGCCGGGGACAGGGGGATGGCTACACCTTC.